This T cell receptor (beta chain) was recorded in a study of CD8+ T cells in alopecia areata. Whole-study results and caveats: Normal-skin resident alphabeta T cells also appear among scalp sample sequences. For lesional scalp, especially alopecia totalis/universalis, clonality was higher than in normal scalp. Patients showed less clear TCR sequence sharing than mice, possibly partly because of HLA diversity.

Separation by sorting yielded CD4+ and CD8+ T cells from PBMCs. A remark on this clone: Its specificity is unknown.

The V gene's germline CDR1 is SQVTM and CDR2 ANQGSEA. V was clipped by 7 bases and J by 4 bases; unmatched bases: 6. This CDR3 has 13 amino acids. In each case, RNA was isolated and then reverse transcribed into cDNA as the sequencing template. Data came from immunoSEQ multiplex PCR; TCRdb stores just in-frame clones and leaves some out. The sample has around 190,000 clones, just over 55% seen once. Sequenced sample: CD8+ T cells sorted from blood. The chain employs TRBV29-1 and TRBJ2-3; 9 nucleotides agree with TRBD2. This sequence was found in a human donor in good health. The CDR3 here is CSALAGVADTQYF. The CDR3, as DNA: TGCAGCGCCTTAGCGGGGGTGGCAGATACGCAGTATTTT.